A selection of T cell receptor beta chains follows, all from one sample in a study of blood T cell repertoires in COVID-19. Assay used: immunoSEQ multiplex PCR; TCRdb lists only in-frame clones, some missing. The sample shows roughly 250,000 clones, roughly 87% of them seen only once. Sequencing input: PBMCs or T cells enriched from blood (not recorded which). The receptor set was obtained from a woman in her thirties with acute COVID-19. The CDR3 runs from the conserved cysteine through the conserved F or W. D genes are given only for firm matches.

j_call v_call d_call cdr3_aa
TRBJ1-2 TRBV27 . CASSLYAGAYGYTF
TRBJ1-5 TRBV4-1 TRBD1 CASSQRDRNQPQHF
TRBJ2-2 TRBV3-1/TRBV3-2 . CASSLPRSSGELFF
TRBJ1-5 TRBV19 TRBD1 CASSIFPGGYQPQHF
TRBJ2-5 TRBV27 TRBD1 CASSLFGTGREETQYF
TRBJ2-5 TRBV21-1 . CASSKANRGGETQYF
TRBJ1-2 TRBV12-3/TRBV12-4 TRBD1 CASSSGQFYGYTF
TRBJ1-2 TRBV19 TRBD1 CACSRDRGPGGYGYTF
TRBJ2-2 TRBV7-3 TRBD1 CASSPQGQGIPGELFF
TRBJ1-2 TRBV11-1 TRBD1 CASSLGQGAQKGYTF
TRBJ2-7 TRBV7-4 . CASRYRKLASYEQYF
TRBJ1-1 TRBV14 TRBD1 CASSQVTGGAFF
TRBJ1-5 TRBV19 . CASSLLSGAYSNQPQHF
TRBJ2-1 TRBV19 TRBD2 CASNPGLTGDEQFF
TRBJ2-1 TRBV5-1 . CASNMQFPGATYNEQFF
TRBJ2-4 TRBV2 TRBD1 CASSEDRAKNIQYF
TRBJ1-1 TRBV7-8 . CASSLVASSRPEGTEAFF
TRBJ1-1 TRBV9 . CASSDIAFGEAFF
TRBJ2-5 TRBV10-3 . CAISEKRGQETQYF
TRBJ2-2 TRBV3-1/TRBV3-2 TRBD2 CASSQGDSVGRDTGELFF
TRBJ1-5 TRBV6-2/TRBV6-3 . CASSYSGGGQPQHF
TRBJ1-1 TRBV2 . CASSEARGGYEAFF
TRBJ2-3 TRBV9 . CASSVAEGGGLYF
TRBJ2-7 TRBV2 TRBD1 CASTDRGYEQYF
TRBJ1-1 TRBV7-8 TRBD1 CASGSHPDRAGTEAFF
TRBJ1-5 TRBV7-2 TRBD1 CASGTGHNQPQHF
TRBJ1-1 TRBV19 TRBD1 CASSSPTRTGGLNTEAFF
TRBJ2-2 TRBV27 TRBD2 CASRKTSGVTGELFF
TRBJ2-1 TRBV19 TRBD2 CASSIELAGLREQFF
TRBJ2-1 TRBV12-5 . CASGLPYPLTGSSYNEQFF
TRBJ1-6 TRBV5-4 . CASSPYGGRDSPLHF
TRBJ1-2 TRBV27 . CASSLSMPRGNVNYGYTF
TRBJ1-1 TRBV10-3 TRBD1 CAISDGQENTEAFF
TRBJ2-1 TRBV11-2 TRBD2 CASSLGTSGGAYNEQFF
TRBJ2-5 TRBV27 TRBD2 CASSLAGVSYETQYF
TRBJ1-6 TRBV7-6 TRBD1 CASSLAVRGNSPLHF